These 22 T cell receptor beta chains came from one sample sequenced in a study of T cell changes during pregnancy in multiple sclerosis. The method was immunoSEQ multiplex PCR; TCRdb's version includes in-frame clones alone and lacks a portion of them. The sample includes approximately 70,000 clones, 80% to 95% of them seen just once. The material sequenced was peripheral blood, taken in the second trimester of pregnancy. The receptors originated from a female donor with multiple sclerosis, enrolled in a pregnancy study.

The chain recombines TRBV5-4 with TRBJ1-3, with D possibly TRBD1 on 5 matching bases. With 4 bases removed from V and 1 base from J, the gap between germline ends came to 12 bases. Germline V gene data show CDR1 as SGHNT and CDR2 as YYREEE (reference sequence). The CDR3 length is 15 residues. For the CDR3, the DNA is TGTGCCAGCAGCCGAACAGGTTCTTCTGGAAACACCATATATTTT. It translates to CASSRTGSSGNTIYF. The whole variable domain, filled in from reference TRBV5-4 and TRBJ1-3, reads ETGVTQSPTHLIKTRGQQVTLRCSSQSGHNTVSWYQQALGQGPQFIFQYYREEENGRGNFPPRFSGLQFPNYSSELNVNALELDDSALYLCASSRTGSSGNTIYFGEGSWLTVV.

The chain couples TRBV10-3 to TRBJ2-1; 10 bases are shared with TRBD1. V dropped 4 bases and J dropped 4; count of bases not matched to a gene: 4. The CDR3 covers 15 residues. Germline assignment: CDR1 ENHRY and CDR2 SYGVKD. The CDR3, as DNA: TGTGCCATCAGTGGCGGACAGGGGGTTTACAATGAGCAGTTCTTC. Protein sequence: CAISGGQGVYNEQFF.

The rearrangement joins TRBV7-9 to TRBJ1-1, with D unclear. Germline V gives CDR1 SEHNR, CDR2 FQNEAQ (reference sequence). CDR3 size: 14 residues. Trimming cost V 4 bases and J 1 base, with 10 bases left between them. The DNA of the CDR3 is TGTGCCAGCAGCTCCGTCACACCGAACACTGAAGCTTTCTTT. Translated: CASSSVTPNTEAFF.

The sample holds one count of this clone. V is TRBV7-7 and J is TRBJ2-1; 7 bases are shared with TRBD1. This CDR3 spans 17 amino acids. Per the germline V gene, CDR1 is SSHAT and CDR2 is FNYEAQ (reference sequence). J was trimmed by 3 bases and V by 1 base; bases with no gene match: 9. In DNA, the CDR3 is TGTGCCAGCAGCTTAGGGGGTGAGGGGGCTGGCTACAATGAGCAGTTCTTC. Its translation: CASSLGGEGAGYNEQFF.

The chain recombines TRBV4-1 with TRBJ1-5; D is uncertain. This CDR3 has 16 residues. Trimming stripped 0 bases from V and 4 bases from J, with 13 bases between. From germline, CDR1 is MGHRA and CDR2 YSYEKL. CDR3 amino acids: CASSQDLWEPNQPQHF. The CDR3 DNA reads TGCGCCAGCAGCCAAGATCTGTGGGAGCCTAATCAGCCCCAGCATTTT.

The chain joins TRBV7-9 to TRBJ1-6, with 10 nucleotides matching TRBD1. Germline CDR1 and CDR2: SEHNR and FQNEAQ (reference sequence). V shed 4 bases and J 10 bases; nucleotides not matched to a gene: 7. The CDR3 totals 15 residues. CDR3 protein: CASSSSRDRGSPLHF. CDR3 nucleotides: TGTGCCAGCAGCTCAAGCCGGGACAGGGGCTCACCCCTCCACTTT.

V is TRBV15 and J is TRBJ2-7; weak D call: TRBD1 (6 bases). Germline values: CDR1 LNHNV, CDR2 YYDKDF (reference sequence). The CDR3 is made up of 14 amino acids. V gave up 1 base and J gave up 9 bases, with 16 bases separating them. CDR3 loop: CATSRGADRRVQYF. CDR3 coding DNA: TGTGCCACCAGCAGAGGGGCAGACAGGCGGGTGCAGTACTTC.

The table lists this clone with a count of one. The chain joins TRBV19 to TRBJ2-5; possibly TRBD2 for D (5 bases). Germline CDR1 and CDR2: LNHDA and SQIVND (reference sequence). This CDR3 is 13 amino acids long. Trimming removed 3 bases at V and 4 bases at J, with 9 bases between. The CDR3 protein is CASSILLAETQYF. The CDR3 coding sequence is TGTGCCAGTAGTATTCTCCTAGCAGAGACCCAGTACTTC. Complete variable domain (other parts from reference TRBV19 and TRBJ2-5): DGGITQSPKYLFRKEGQNVTLSCEQNLNHDAMYWYRQDPGQGLRLIYYSQIVNDFQKGDIAEGYSVSREKKESFPLTVTSAQKNPTAFYLCASSILLAETQYFGPGTRLLVL.

The rearrangement joins TRBV11-3 to TRBJ2-7; a weak D match, TRBD2 (5 bases). Germline lookup yields CDR1 SGHNT and CDR2 YENEEA. The CDR3 has 13 amino acids. V lost 2 bases and J lost 3, with 8 bases in between. This chain's CDR3 is CASSLLAGYEQYF. The CDR3 nucleotides read TGTGCCAGCAGCTTATTGGCGGGCTACGAGCAGTACTTC.

The chain is built from TRBV7-3 and TRBJ2-5; 7 bases fit TRBD1. With 3 bases clipped from V and 5 bases from J, the junction kept 6 bases outside the gene matches. Germline V gives CDR1 SGHTA, CDR2 FQGTGA. The CDR3 extends over 14 amino acids. The CDR3 DNA reads as TGTGCCAGCAGCTTGACAGGGTCGGTGGAGACCCAGTACTTC. It is translated as CASSLTGSVETQYF. The whole variable domain, filled in from reference TRBV7-3 and TRBJ2-5, reads GAGVSQTPSNKVTEKGKYVELRCDPISGHTALYWYRQSLGQGPEFLIYFQGTGAADDSGLPNDRFFAVRPEGSVSTLKIQRTERGDSAVYLCASSLTGSVETQYFGPGTRLLVL.

The V call is TRBV28, the J call TRBJ2-7; the match to TRBD2 covers 8 bases. The V segment lost 2 bases and the J segment 3 bases; nucleotides outside the gene matches: 6. Germline V gene lookup returns CDR1 MDHEN and CDR2 SYDVKM. This CDR3 region has 15 residues. CDR3: CASSLPLLADYEQYF. The CDR3 bases are TGTGCCAGCAGTTTACCCCTACTAGCGGACTACGAGCAGTACTTC.

This chain joins TRBV6-5 and TRBJ2-1, with D tentatively TRBD1 (6 bases). Trimming removed 8 bases from V and 7 bases from J, with 21 bases in between. CDR3 size: 15 residues. The germline gives CDR1 MNHEY, CDR2 SVGAGI. The CDR3 DNA reads as TGTGCCAGCCACGGCGGCTCCCGAGGGGGAAATGAGCAGTTCTTC. Amino acid sequence: CASHGGSRGGNEQFF.

V gene TRBV23-1 combines with J gene TRBJ2-7; unclear D gene. TRBV23-1 is an ORF, with its function uncertain. The germline V and J ends were trimmed by 0 bases and 2 bases, with 17 bases remaining between them. CDR3 size: 17 residues. CDR3 amino acids: CASSQSSRRDLPYEQYF. DNA of the CDR3: TGCGCCAGCAGTCAATCTTCGCGCAGAGACTTACCCTACGAGCAGTACTTC.

The genes are TRBV30 and TRBJ2-3, with 11 bases aligning to TRBD2. Germline trimming cut 3 bases from V and 6 bases from J; bases unmatched to any gene: 8. This CDR3 is built from 15 residues. Germline-derived CDR1 and CDR2 are GTSNPN and SVGIG (reference sequence). The CDR3 loop is CAWRALAGDVDTQYF. The CDR3 DNA follows: TGTGCCTGGAGGGCACTAGCGGGAGACGTCGATACGCAGTATTTT.

The chain has TRBV28 and TRBJ1-2; weak D call: TRBD1 (5 bases). Per germline, CDR1 MDHEN and CDR2 SYDVKM. Trimming cost V 7 bases and J 4 bases, with 13 bases left between them. The CDR3 is 13 residues long. In DNA form, the CDR3 reads TGTGCCAGCACCCACAGGAGTAGCTATGGCTACACCTTC. This encodes CASTHRSSYGYTF.

The rearrangement uses TRBV11-2 and TRBJ2-7, with 7 bases lining up with TRBD2. Germline CDR1 is SGHAT and CDR2 is FQNNGV. After removal of 1 base from V and 6 bases from J, the junction contained 9 bases not matched to a gene. The CDR3 is 15 amino acids. The CDR3 DNA is TGTGCCAGCAGCTTAGGGGGGGGTTCATCGTTCGAGCAGTACTTC. Translation: CASSLGGGSSFEQYF.

This chain links TRBV7-7 with TRBJ2-5; 7 positions match TRBD2. The CDR3 spans 13 residues. V trimming: 2 bases; J trimming: 3 bases; junction bases outside the gene matches: 0. CDR1 and CDR2 (germline): SSHAT, FNYEAQ (reference sequence). The CDR3 nucleotides read TGTGCCAGCAGCTTAAGCGGGGAAGAGACCCAGTACTTC. It translates to CASSLSGEETQYF.

Only a few counts were recorded for this clone. The rearrangement uses TRBV4-1 and TRBJ2-5, with unresolved D. Trimming stripped 0 bases from V and 2 bases from J, with 10 bases between. Germline lookup yields CDR1 MGHRA and CDR2 YSYEKL. CDR3 length: 15 residues. The CDR3 region has the DNA TGCGCCAGCAGCCAAGATGAGAAGCGTCAAGAGACCCAGTACTTC. Its protein is CASSQDEKRQETQYF.

J is TRBJ2-7 and V is TRBV5-1; D is perhaps TRBD1 (5 bases). Trimming cost V 0 bases and J 6 bases, with 10 bases left between them. The germline V gene has CDR1 SGHRS and CDR2 YFSETQ. The CDR3 has 13 residues. The CDR3 nucleotides are TGCGCCAGCAGCTTGGCAGCAGGGTCCGAGCAGTACTTC. It codes for CASSLAAGSEQYF.

The chain uses TRBV9 and TRBJ2-1, with TRBD2 identical over 11 bases. The CDR3 consists of 15 residues. Germline V lookup: CDR1 SGDLS, CDR2 YYNGEE. The V segment lost 0 bases and the J segment 9 bases; nucleotides outside the gene matches: 5. The CDR3, as DNA: TGTGCCAGCAGCGTAGTAGCGGGGGGGAAAGGTGAGCAGTTCTTC. This codes for CASSVVAGGKGEQFF.

The CDR3 DNA sequence: TGTGCCAGCAGTGGGCGGGAGGGATACGAGCAGTACTTC. Translation gives CASSGREGYEQYF. The V and J genes are TRBV6-1 and TRBJ2-7; 9 nucleotides agree with TRBD2. V lost 4 bases to trimming and J lost 4 bases; unmatched junction nucleotides: 2. The CDR3 spans 13 residues. Looked up from germline, CDR1 is MNHNS and CDR2 is SASEGT.

This chain uses TRBV12-5 with TRBJ2-5; 11 bases line up with TRBD2. CDR1 is LGHNT and CDR2 is FRNRAP in the germline V gene. The CDR3 runs to 15 residues. V lost 1 base, J lost 4 bases, and 2 bases stayed unmatched. The CDR3 loop reads CASGLGLAGTETQYF. DNA of the CDR3: TGTGCTAGTGGTTTGGGACTAGCGGGGACAGAGACCCAGTACTTC.